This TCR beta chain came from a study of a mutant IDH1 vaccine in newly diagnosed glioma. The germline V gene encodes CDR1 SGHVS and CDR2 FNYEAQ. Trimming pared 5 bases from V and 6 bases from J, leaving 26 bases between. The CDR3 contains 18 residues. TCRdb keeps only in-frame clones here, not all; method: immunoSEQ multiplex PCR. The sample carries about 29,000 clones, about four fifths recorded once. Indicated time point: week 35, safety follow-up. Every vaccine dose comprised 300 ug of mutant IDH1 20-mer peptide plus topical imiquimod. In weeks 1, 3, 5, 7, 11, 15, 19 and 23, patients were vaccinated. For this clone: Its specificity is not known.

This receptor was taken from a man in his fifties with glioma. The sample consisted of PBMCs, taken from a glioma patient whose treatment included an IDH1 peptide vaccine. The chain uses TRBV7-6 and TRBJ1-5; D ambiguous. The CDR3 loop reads CASSPGPLRPYSSQPQHF. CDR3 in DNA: TGTGCCAGCAGCCCAGGACCCTTGAGACCTTACTCTTCTCAGCCCCAGCATTTT.